This T cell receptor (beta chain) came from a study of cytomegalovirus exposure and HLA in healthy donors. Whole-study results and caveats: Later on, an analysis tied 15,000 to 20,000 TCR beta sequences to HLA alleles at 0.05 false discovery rate. TCR beta chain V- and J-gene trimming was linked, in a later analysis, to a missense variant in DCLRE1C.

Amplification used 60 Vbeta primers and 13 Jbeta primers. Clones were sequenced by immunoSEQ multiplex PCR, and TCRdb holds only the in-frame ones, with some missing. Its table records about 79,000 clones. The donors comprised healthy bone marrow donors. To note about this clone: Its specificity is unknown.

The V end was cut by 0 bases, the J end by 4 bases, with 18 bases between. Looked up from germline, CDR1 is KGHSH and CDR2 is LQKENI. The CDR3 length is 17 residues. This TCR derives from a man aged 25-45 years in good health and CMV-seronegative. Sequencing used PBMCs. This sequence joins TRBV18 and TRBJ1-2; the D gene is possibly TRBD1 (6 bases). Written as DNA, the CDR3 is TGTGCCAGCTCACCACCGACAGGATCCCCAGCAATCTATGGCTACACCTTC. As protein: CASSPPTGSPAIYGYTF.